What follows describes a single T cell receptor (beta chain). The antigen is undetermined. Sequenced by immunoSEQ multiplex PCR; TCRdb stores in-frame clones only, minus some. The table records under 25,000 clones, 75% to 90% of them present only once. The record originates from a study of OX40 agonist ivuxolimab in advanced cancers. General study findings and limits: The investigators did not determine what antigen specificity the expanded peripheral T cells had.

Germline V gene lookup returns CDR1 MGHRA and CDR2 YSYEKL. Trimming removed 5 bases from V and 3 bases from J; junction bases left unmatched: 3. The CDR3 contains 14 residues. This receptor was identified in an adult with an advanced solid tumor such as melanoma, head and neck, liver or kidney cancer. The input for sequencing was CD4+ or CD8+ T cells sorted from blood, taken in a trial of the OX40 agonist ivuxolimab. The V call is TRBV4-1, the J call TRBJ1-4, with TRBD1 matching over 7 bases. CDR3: CASSIRGANEKLFF. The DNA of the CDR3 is TGCGCCAGCAGCATCAGGGGGGCTAATGAAAAACTGTTTTTT.